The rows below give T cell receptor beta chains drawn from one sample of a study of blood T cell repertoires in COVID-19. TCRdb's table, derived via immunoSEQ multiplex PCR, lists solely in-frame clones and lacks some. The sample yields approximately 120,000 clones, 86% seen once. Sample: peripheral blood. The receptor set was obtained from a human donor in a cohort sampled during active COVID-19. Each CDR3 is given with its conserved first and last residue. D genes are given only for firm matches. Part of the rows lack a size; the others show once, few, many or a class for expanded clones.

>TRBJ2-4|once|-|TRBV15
CATSSWGGKNIQYF
TGTGCCACCAGCAGCTGGGGAGGCAAAAACATTCAGTACTTC
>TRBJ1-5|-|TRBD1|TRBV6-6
CASSLGTGVNTGQPQHF
TGTGCCAGCAGTCTAGGGACAGGCGTGAACACAGGTCAGCCCCAGCATTTT
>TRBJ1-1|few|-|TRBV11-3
CASSLRGTEAFF
TGTGCCAGCAGCTTAAGAGGCACTGAAGCTTTCTTT
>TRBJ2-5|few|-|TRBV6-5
CASRGIQGTGETQYF
TGTGCCAGCAGGGGAATACAGGGGACTGGGGAGACCCAGTACTTC
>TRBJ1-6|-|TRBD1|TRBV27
CASSFNRGRGNSPLHF
TGTGCCAGCAGTTTTAACAGGGGAAGGGGCAATTCACCCCTCCACTTT
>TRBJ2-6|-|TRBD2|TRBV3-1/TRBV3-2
CASSQWYGREGFGPGANVLTF
TGTGCCAGCAGCCAATGGTATGGGCGGGAGGGCTTTGGACCTGGGGCCAACGTCCTGACTTTC
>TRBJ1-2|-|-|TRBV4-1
CASSHQGQGNYGYTF
TGCGCCAGCAGCCACCAAGGGCAGGGAAACTATGGCTACACCTTC
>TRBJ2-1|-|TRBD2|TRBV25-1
CASSDDLAGNEQFF
TGTGCCAGCAGTGACGACCTAGCGGGAAATGAGCAGTTCTTC
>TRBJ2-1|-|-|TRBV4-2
CASSLRGGEDNEQFF
TGTGCCAGCAGCTTGCGCGGTGGGGAGGACAATGAGCAGTTCTTC
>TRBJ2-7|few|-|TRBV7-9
CASSPDNLYEQYF
TGTGCCAGCAGCCCAGATAACCTCTACGAGCAGTACTTC
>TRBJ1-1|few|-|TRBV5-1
CASSFDSFTEAFF
TGCGCCAGCAGCTTCGACAGCTTCACTGAAGCTTTCTTT
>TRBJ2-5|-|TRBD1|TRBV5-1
CASSLEGQGRETQYF
TGCGCCAGCAGCTTGGAGGGACAGGGTAGGGAGACCCAGTACTTC
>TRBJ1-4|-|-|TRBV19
CASSIQQGGNEKLFF
TGTGCCAGTAGTATTCAGCAGGGTGGTAATGAAAAACTGTTTTTT
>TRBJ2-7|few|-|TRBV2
CASSEESGNIYEQYF
TGTGCCAGCAGTGAAGAGTCCGGGAATATATACGAGCAGTACTTC
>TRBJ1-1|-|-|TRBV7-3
CASSLSQDTEAFF
TGTGCCAGCAGCTTAAGCCAGGACACTGAAGCTTTCTTT
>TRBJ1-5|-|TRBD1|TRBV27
CASSLTGASNQPQHF
TGTGCCAGCAGCCTTACAGGGGCGAGCAATCAGCCCCAGCATTTT
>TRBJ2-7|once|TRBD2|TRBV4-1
CASSQDPSGTAEQYF
TGCGCCAGCAGCCAAGACCCCAGCGGGACGGCCGAGCAGTACTTC
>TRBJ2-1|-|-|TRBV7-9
CASSSKGIQQFF
TGTGCCAGCAGCTCGAAGGGGATTCAGCAGTTCTTC
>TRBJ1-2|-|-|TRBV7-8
CASSLEGQIYGYTF
TGTGCCAGCAGCTTAGAGGGACAAATCTATGGCTACACCTTC
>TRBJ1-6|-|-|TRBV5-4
CASSSVQGRLHF
TGTGCCAGCAGCTCTGTTCAGGGTCGTCTCCACTTT
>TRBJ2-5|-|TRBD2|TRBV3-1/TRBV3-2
CASSHAGGQETQYF
TGTGCCAGCAGCCACGCCGGGGGGCAAGAGACCCAGTACTTC
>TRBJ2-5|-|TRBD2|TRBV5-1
CASSPGTSEETQYF
TGCGCCAGCAGCCCCGGGACTAGTGAAGAGACCCAGTACTTC
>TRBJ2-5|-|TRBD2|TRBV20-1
CSASDSGRVYQETQYF
TGCAGTGCTAGTGACAGCGGGAGGGTGTACCAAGAGACCCAGTACTTC
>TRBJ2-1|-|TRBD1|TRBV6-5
CASSYDRARYNEQFF
TGTGCCAGCAGTTACGACAGGGCTCGGTACAATGAGCAGTTCTTC
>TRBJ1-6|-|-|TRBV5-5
CASSLVYQAQHNSPLHF
TGTGCCAGCAGCTTGGTCTATCAGGCCCAACATAATTCACCCCTCCACTTT
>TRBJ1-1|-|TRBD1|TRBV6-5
CASRGTGAGTEAFF
TGTGCCAGCCGGGGAACAGGGGCTGGCACTGAAGCTTTCTTT
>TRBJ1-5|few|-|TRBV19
CASSIKGNQPQHF
TGTGCCAGTAGTATAAAGGGGAACCAGCCCCAGCATTTT
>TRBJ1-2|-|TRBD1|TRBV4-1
CASSRQGLGYTF
TGCGCCAGCAGCCGACAGGGACTTGGCTACACCTTC
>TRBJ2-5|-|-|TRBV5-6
CASSLRRGQETQYF
TGTGCCAGCAGCTTGAGGAGAGGACAAGAGACCCAGTACTTC
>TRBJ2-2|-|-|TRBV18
CASSETSTGELFF
TGTGCCAGCTCCGAGACTTCCACCGGGGAGCTGTTTTTT
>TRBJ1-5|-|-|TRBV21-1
CASSGQGVVRGNQPQHF
TGTGCCAGCAGCGGACAGGGGGTCGTACGGGGCAATCAGCCCCAGCATTTT
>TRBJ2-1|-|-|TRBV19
CASSPNDLEVSYNEQFF
TGTGCCAGTAGTCCCAACGACTTAGAGGTCTCTTACAATGAGCAGTTCTTC
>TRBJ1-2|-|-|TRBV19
CASSIGGRPDYGYTF
TGTGCCAGTAGTATAGGGGGGCGCCCCGACTATGGCTACACCTTC
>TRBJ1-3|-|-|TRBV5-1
CASSLEWQPGGNTIYF
TGCGCCAGCAGCTTGGAGTGGCAGCCGGGAGGAAACACCATATATTTT
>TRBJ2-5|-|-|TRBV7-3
CASSPGVGETQYF
TGTGCCAGCAGCCCAGGGGTAGGAGAGACCCAGTACTTC
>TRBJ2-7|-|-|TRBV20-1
CSASRSGQSGYYEQYF
TGCAGTGCTAGTAGGTCAGGACAGTCAGGCTACTACGAGCAGTACTTC
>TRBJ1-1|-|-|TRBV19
CASSINLGGIGFF
TGTGCCAGTAGTATTAATTTGGGGGGGATTGGTTTCTTT
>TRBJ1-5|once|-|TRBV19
CASTLSLQDQPQHF
TGTGCCAGTACCCTATCCCTACAGGATCAGCCCCAGCATTTT
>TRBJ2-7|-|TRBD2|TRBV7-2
CASSKSGVTSYEQYF
TGTGCCAGCAGCAAAAGCGGGGTGACCTCCTACGAGCAGTACTTC
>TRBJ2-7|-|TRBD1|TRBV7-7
CASSLDRGPGYEQYF
TGTGCCAGCAGCTTAGACAGGGGGCCTGGCTACGAGCAGTACTTC
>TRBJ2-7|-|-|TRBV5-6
CASRIRRHSYEQYF
TGTGCCAGCAGGATTCGCAGACACTCCTACGAGCAGTACTTC
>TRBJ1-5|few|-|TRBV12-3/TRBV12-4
CASSLQGDQPQHF
TGTGCCAGCAGTTTGCAGGGTGACCAGCCCCAGCATTTT
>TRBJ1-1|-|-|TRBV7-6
CASSLGTGTDTEAFF
TGTGCCAGCAGCTTAGGTACAGGTACGGACACTGAAGCTTTCTTT